This TCR beta chain derives from a study of beta chain features in type 1 diabetes. Notes on the study in general: In comparison with healthy donors, patients had naive, central memory and Treg TCRB repertoires that appeared more similar. Sequencing from cDNA could over-represent high-TCR-expressing cells.

Concerning this clone itself: The antigen is not known.

Trimming removed 1 base from V and 11 bases from J, with 20 bases in between. The CDR3 has 14 residues. CDR1 and CDR2 (germline): GTSNPN, SVGIG (reference sequence). The isolated RNA, all of it, was reverse transcribed, so expressed TCRB transcripts were what got sequenced. Profiled with immunoSEQ multiplex PCR; TCRdb holds only in-frame clones, not every one. The sample shows about 220,000 clones, approximately 10% of them seen only once. Per donor, one heparinised blood draw averaged about 110 mL. Purity exceeded 98% in all sorted populations. The chain employs TRBV30 and TRBJ1-1; D perhaps matches TRBD1 (5 bases). Sequenced sample: central memory CD4+ T cells from blood. The sequence was collected from a man aged 18 to 35 in good health. This CDR3 reads CAWSGYQGPRWAFF. CDR3 nucleotide sequence: TGTGCCTGGAGTGGCTATCAGGGCCCCCGTTGGGCTTTCTTT. Supplemented by reference TRBV30 and TRBJ1-1, the full variable domain reads SQTIHQWPATLVQPVGSPLSLECTVEGTSNPNLYWYRQAAGRGLQLLFYSVGIGQISSEVPQNLSASRPQDRQFILSSKKLLLSDSGFYLCAWSGYQGPRWAFFGQGTRLTVV.